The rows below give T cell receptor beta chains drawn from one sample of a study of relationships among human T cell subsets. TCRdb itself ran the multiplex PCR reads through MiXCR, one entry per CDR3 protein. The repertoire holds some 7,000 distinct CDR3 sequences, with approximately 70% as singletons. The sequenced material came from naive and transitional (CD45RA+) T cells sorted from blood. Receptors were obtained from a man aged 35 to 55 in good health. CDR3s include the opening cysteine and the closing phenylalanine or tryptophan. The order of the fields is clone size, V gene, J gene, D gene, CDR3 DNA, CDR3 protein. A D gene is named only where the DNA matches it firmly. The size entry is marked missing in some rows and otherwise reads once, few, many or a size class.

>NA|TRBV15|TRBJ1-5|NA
TGTGCCACCAGCAGAGATGGGGACGGCAATCAGCCCCAGCATTTT
CATSRDGDGNQPQHF
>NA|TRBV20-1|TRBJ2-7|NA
TGCAGTGCTAGAGGTCGGACCGAGGGGTACGAGCAGTACTTC
CSARGRTEGYEQYF
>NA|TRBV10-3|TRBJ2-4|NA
TGTGCCATCAGTGAGCGGGAGCAAAACATTCAGTACTTC
CAISEREQNIQYF
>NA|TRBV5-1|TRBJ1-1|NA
TGCGCCAGCAGCTTGGATGTGGGGAGCACTGAAGCTTTCTTT
CASSLDVGSTEAFF
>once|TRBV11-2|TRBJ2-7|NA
TGTGCCAGCAGCTTCTCGGGGTACGAGCAGTACTTC
CASSFSGYEQYF
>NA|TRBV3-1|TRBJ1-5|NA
TGTGCCAGCAGCCAAGAACGGGGGACCCCCCAGCATTTT
CASSQERGTPQHF
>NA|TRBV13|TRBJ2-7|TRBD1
TGTGCCAGCAGCTCAGCCGGACAGGTATTCTCCTACGAGCAGTACTTC
CASSSAGQVFSYEQYF
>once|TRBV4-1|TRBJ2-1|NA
TGCGCCAGCAGCCAAGTGCACACATACAATGAGCAGTTCTTC
CASSQVHTYNEQFF
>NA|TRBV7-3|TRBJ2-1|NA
TGTGCCAGCAGCTTAGAACCAGCGAATGAGCAGTTCTTC
CASSLEPANEQFF
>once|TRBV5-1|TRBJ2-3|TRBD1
TGCGCCAGCAGCCAACAGGGGGCAGGCACAGATACGCAGTATTTT
CASSQQGAGTDTQYF
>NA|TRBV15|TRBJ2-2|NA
TGTGCCACCAGCAGAGATGCGACTAGTGGGACCGGGGAGCTGTTTTTT
CATSRDATSGTGELFF
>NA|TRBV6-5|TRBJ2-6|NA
TGTGCCAGCAGTTTGACAGCTCCTGGGGCCAACGTCCTGACTTTC
CASSLTAPGANVLTF
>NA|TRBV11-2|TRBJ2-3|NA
TGTGCCAGCAGCTTAGTGCAAACCACAGATACGCAGTATTTT
CASSLVQTTDTQYF